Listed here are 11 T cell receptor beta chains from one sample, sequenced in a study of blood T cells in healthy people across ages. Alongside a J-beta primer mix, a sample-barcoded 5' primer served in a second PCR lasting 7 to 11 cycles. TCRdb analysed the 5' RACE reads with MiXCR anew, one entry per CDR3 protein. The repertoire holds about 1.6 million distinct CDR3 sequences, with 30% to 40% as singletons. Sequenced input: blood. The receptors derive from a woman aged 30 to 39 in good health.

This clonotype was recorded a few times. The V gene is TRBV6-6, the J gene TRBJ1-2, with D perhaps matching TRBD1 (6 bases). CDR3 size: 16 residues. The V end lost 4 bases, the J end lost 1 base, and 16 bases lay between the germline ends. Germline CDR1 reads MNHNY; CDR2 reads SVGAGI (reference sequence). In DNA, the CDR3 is TGTGCCAGCAGTTTCCTATACTACAGGGATAACTATGGCTACACCTTC. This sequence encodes CASSFLYYRDNYGYTF.

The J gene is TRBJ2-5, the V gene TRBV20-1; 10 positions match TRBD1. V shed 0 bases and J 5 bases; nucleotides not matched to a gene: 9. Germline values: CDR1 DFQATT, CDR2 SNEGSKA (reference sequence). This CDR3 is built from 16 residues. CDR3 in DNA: TGCAGTGCTAGAGATTTGACAGGGGGCTCGCTGGAGACCCAGTACTTC. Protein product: CSARDLTGGSLETQYF.

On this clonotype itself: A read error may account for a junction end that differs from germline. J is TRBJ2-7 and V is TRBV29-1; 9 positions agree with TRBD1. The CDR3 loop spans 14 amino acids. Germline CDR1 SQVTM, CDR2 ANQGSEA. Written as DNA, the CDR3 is TGCGGCGTGCAGGGACAGGGCCATCTCTACGAGCAGTACTTC. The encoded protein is CGVQGQGHLYEQYF.

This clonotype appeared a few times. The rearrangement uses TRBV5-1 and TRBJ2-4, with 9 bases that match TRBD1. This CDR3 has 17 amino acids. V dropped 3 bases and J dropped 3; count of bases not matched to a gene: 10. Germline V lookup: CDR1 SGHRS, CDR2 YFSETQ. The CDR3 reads CASSWGPGQGDKNIQYF. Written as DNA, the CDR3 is TGCGCCAGCAGCTGGGGGCCGGGACAGGGTGACAAAAACATTCAGTACTTC.

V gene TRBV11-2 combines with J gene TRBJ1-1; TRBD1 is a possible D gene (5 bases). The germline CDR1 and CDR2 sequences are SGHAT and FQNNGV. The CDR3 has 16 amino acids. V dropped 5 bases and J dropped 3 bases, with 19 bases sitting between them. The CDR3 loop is CASSARDYKTDTEAFF. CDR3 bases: TGTGCCAGCAGCGCCCGGGACTACAAAACCGACACTGAAGCTTTCTTT.

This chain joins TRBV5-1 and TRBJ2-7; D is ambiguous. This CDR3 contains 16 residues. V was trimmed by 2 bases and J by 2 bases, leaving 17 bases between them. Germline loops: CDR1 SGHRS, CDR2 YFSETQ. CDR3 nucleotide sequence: TGCGCCAGCAGCTTAGTTCAAGGCCCCCAGGCCTACGAGCAGTACTTC. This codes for CASSLVQGPQAYEQYF.

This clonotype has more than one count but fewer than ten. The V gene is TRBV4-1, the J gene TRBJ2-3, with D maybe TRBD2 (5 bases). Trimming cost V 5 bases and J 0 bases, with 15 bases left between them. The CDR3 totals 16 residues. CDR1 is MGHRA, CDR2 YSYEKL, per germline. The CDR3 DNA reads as TGCGCCAGCAGCTCCTCTCTAGCATATAGCACAGATACGCAGTATTTT. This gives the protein CASSSSLAYSTDTQYF.

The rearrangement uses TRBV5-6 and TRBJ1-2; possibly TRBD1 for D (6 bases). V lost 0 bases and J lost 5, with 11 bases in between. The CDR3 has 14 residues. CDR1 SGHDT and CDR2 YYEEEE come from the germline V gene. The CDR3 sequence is CASSLDGGEYGYTF. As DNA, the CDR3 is TGTGCCAGCAGCTTGGACGGGGGCGAGTATGGCTACACCTTC.

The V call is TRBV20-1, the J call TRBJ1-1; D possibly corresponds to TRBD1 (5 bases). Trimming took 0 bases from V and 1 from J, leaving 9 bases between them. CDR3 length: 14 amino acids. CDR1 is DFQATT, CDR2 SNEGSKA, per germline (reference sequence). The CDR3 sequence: CSARDPRANTEAFF. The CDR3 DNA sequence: TGCAGTGCTAGAGATCCCAGGGCGAACACTGAAGCTTTCTTT.

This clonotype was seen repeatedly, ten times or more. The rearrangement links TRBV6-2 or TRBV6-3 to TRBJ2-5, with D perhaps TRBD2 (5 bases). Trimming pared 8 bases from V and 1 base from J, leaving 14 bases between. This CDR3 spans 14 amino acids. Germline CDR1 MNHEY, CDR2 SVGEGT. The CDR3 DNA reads TGTGCCAGCCAAGAGGGTAGGGCCCAAGAGACCCAGTACTTC. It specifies CASQEGRAQETQYF.

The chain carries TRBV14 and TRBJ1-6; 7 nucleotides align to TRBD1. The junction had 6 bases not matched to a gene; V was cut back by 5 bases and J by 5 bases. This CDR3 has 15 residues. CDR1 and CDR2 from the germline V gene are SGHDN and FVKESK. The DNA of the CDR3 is TGTGCCAGCAGCACTCAGACAGGGAATAATTCACCCCTCCACTTT. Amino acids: CASSTQTGNNSPLHF.